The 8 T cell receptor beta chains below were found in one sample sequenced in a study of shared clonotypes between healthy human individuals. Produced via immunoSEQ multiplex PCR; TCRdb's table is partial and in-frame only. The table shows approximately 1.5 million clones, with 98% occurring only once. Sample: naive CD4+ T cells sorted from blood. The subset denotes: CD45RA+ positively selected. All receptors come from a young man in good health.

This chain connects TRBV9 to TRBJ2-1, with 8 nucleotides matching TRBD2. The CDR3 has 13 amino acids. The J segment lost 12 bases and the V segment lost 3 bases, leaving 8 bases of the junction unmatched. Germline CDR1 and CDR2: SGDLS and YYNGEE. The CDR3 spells CASSEVGGLVQFF. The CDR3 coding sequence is TGTGCCAGCAGCGAGGTCGGGGGACTAGTGCAGTTCTTC.

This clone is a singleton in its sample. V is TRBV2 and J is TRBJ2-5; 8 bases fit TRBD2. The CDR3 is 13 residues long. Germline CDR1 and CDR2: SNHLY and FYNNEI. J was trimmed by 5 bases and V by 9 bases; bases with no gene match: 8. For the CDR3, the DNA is TGTGCCAGGGGAGCGGGAGTGGAGGAGACCCAGTACTTC. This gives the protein CARGAGVEETQYF.

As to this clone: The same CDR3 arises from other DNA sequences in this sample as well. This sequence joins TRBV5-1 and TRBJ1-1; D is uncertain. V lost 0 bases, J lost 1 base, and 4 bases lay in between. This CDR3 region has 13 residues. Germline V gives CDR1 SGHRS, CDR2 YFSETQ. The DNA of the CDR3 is TGCGCCAGCAGCTTGGATACGAACACTGAAGCTTTCTTT. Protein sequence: CASSLDTNTEAFF. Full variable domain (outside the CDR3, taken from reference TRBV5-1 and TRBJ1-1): KAGVTQTPRYLIKTRGQQVTLSCSPISGHRSVSWYQQTPGQGLQFLFEYFSETQRNKGNFPGRFSGRQFSNSRSEMNVSTLELGDSALYLCASSLDTNTEAFFGQGTRLTVV.

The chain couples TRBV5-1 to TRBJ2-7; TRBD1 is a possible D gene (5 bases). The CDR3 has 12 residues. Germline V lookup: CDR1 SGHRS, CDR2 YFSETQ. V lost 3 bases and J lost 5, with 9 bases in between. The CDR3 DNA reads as TGCGCCAGCAGCTCACCGACAGACGAGCAGTACTTC. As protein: CASSSPTDEQYF.

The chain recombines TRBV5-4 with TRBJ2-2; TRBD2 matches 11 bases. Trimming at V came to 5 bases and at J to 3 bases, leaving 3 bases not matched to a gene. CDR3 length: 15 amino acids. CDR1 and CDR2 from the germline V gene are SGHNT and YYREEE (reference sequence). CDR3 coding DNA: TGTGCCAGCAGAACGGGACTAGCGGACACCGGGGAGCTGTTTTTT. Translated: CASRTGLADTGELFF.

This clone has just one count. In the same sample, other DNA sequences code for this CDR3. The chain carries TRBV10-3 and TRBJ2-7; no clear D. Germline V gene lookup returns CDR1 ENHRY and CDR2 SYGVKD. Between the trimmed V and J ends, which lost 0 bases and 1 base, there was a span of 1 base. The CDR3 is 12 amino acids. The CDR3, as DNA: TGTGCCATCAGTGAGTCTTCCTACGAGCAGTACTTC. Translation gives CAISESSYEQYF.

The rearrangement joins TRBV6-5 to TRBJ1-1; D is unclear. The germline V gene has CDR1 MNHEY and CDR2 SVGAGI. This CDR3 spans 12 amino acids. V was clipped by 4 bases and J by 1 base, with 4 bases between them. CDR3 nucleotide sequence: TGTGCCAGCAGTTTTGGGAACACTGAAGCTTTCTTT. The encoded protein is CASSFGNTEAFF.

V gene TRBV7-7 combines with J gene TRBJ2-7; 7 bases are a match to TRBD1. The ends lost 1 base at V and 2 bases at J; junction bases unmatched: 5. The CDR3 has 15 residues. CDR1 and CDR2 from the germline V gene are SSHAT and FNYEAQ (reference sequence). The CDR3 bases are TGTGCCAGCAGCTTAGGCGAGGGGGCCCCCTACGAGCAGTACTTC. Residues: CASSLGEGAPYEQYF. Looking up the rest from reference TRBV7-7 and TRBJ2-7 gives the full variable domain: GAGVSQSPRYKVTKRGQDVTLRCDPISSHATLYWYQQALGQGPEFLTYFNYEAQPDKSGLPSDRFSAERPEGSISTLTIQRTEQRDSAMYRCASSLGEGAPYEQYFGPGTRLTVT.